These 10 T cell receptor beta chains share one sample of origin, sequenced in a study of CD8 T cells in Susac syndrome. Random-hexamer reverse transcription was applied to about 0.5 to 1 ug RNA. From the immunoSEQ multiplex PCR reads, TCRdb called clonotypes with MiXCR, one entry per CDR3 protein. The sample records about 80,000 distinct CDR3 sequences, around 94% being singletons. The source material was CD8+ T cells from PBMCs. The receptors shown here come from a human donor in good health.

V gene TRBV7-2 combines with J gene TRBJ2-7; D unresolved. V dropped 2 bases and J dropped 0 bases, with 5 bases sitting between them. The length of the CDR3 is 13 residues. Per germline, CDR1 SGHTA and CDR2 FQGNSA. The CDR3 protein is CASSLTRSYEQYF. DNA of the CDR3: TGTGCCAGCAGCTTAACTCGCTCCTACGAGCAGTACTTC.

V and J are TRBV6-5 and TRBJ2-1; possibly TRBD2 for D (6 bases). CDR1 and CDR2 (germline): MNHEY, SVGAGI. The CDR3 spans 11 residues. Trimming removed 7 bases at V and 10 bases at J, with 11 bases between. Here the CDR3 reads CASMGGPEQFF. CDR3 DNA sequence: TGTGCCAGCATGGGGGGACCGGAGCAGTTCTTC.

CDR3 in amino acids: CASSLVHPTYRGQVQPQHF. The CDR3 DNA reads as TGTGCCAGCAGTTTAGTACACCCCACGTACAGGGGGCAGGTTCAGCCCCAGCATTTT. The chain has TRBV12-3 or TRBV12-4 and TRBJ1-5; 9 bases map to TRBD1. Unmatched junction bases numbered 16, after V lost 1 base and J lost 6 bases. This CDR3 has 19 amino acids.

The rearrangement uses TRBV3-1 and TRBJ2-5; D gene unclear. The V end was cut by 1 base, the J end by 1 base, with 7 bases between. Germline V gives CDR1 LGHDT, CDR2 YNNKEL (reference sequence). There are 14 residues in the CDR3. This CDR3 is CASSQGQPQETQYF. CDR3 nucleotide sequence: TGTGCCAGCAGCCAAGGGCAGCCCCAAGAGACCCAGTACTTC.

V and J are TRBV27 and TRBJ2-1, with D maybe TRBD2 (6 bases). The CDR3 runs to 16 residues. The V end lost 5 bases, the J end lost 0 bases, and 14 bases lay between the germline ends. Germline values: CDR1 MNHEY, CDR2 SMNVEV (reference sequence). The DNA of the CDR3 is TGTGCCAGCAGTGGATGGGCGGGAAGCTCCTACAATGAGCAGTTCTTC. Its protein product is CASSGWAGSSYNEQFF.

J is TRBJ1-5 and V is TRBV30, with D hard to call. Trimming took off 1 base at V and 0 bases at J, with 13 bases between the two ends. The CDR3 runs to 16 residues. Germline assignment: CDR1 GTSNPN and CDR2 SVGIG (reference sequence). CDR3 nucleotides: TGTGCCTGGAGTGACGGGGAAATATATAGCAATCAGCCCCAGCATTTT. Its translation is CAWSDGEIYSNQPQHF.

The V gene is TRBV29-1, the J gene TRBJ2-7; TRBD1 might be the D (6 bases). The CDR3 length is 14 residues. The V and J ends lost 4 bases and 1 base respectively, with 14 bases between them. Germline values: CDR1 SQVTM, CDR2 ANQGSEA. The chain's CDR3 is CSVGPDSPSYEQYF. In DNA, the CDR3 is TGCAGCGTTGGGCCGGACAGCCCGTCCTACGAGCAGTACTTC.

V and J are TRBV7-6 and TRBJ2-7; D not resolved. V shed 5 bases and J shed 6 bases, with 11 bases lying between them. Germline V lookup: CDR1 SGHVS, CDR2 FNYEAQ. This CDR3 region has 12 residues. The CDR3 sequence: CASSRLVREQYV. The CDR3 DNA follows: TGTGCCAGCAGCCGGCTAGTTCGCGAGCAGTACGTC.

This rearrangement joins TRBV7-9 to TRBJ2-7; possible D gene TRBD2, 6 bases. The CDR3 runs to 13 residues. Germline-derived CDR1 and CDR2 are SEHNR and FQNEAQ (reference sequence). V lost 7 bases, J lost 3 bases, and 13 bases lay in between. The CDR3 DNA is TGTGCCAGCACCCCCCCGGGGGACTACGAGCAGTACTTC. It specifies CASTPPGDYEQYF.

The chain employs TRBV19 and TRBJ1-1, with D possibly TRBD1 on 6 matching bases. CDR3 length: 14 residues. V was shortened by 5 bases and J by 0 bases, with 10 bases between the two germline ends. The germline gives CDR1 LNHDA, CDR2 SQIVND (reference sequence). The CDR3 DNA sequence: TGTGCCAGTAGTGCCGGACAGATGAACACTGAAGCTTTCTTT. This translates into CASSAGQMNTEAFF. The complete variable domain, with remaining parts taken from reference TRBV19 and TRBJ1-1, reads DGGITQSPKYLFRKEGQNVTLSCEQNLNHDAMYWYRQDPGQGLRLIYYSQIVNDFQKGDIAEGYSVSREKKESFPLTVTSAQKNPTAFYLCASSAGQMNTEAFFGQGTRLTVV.